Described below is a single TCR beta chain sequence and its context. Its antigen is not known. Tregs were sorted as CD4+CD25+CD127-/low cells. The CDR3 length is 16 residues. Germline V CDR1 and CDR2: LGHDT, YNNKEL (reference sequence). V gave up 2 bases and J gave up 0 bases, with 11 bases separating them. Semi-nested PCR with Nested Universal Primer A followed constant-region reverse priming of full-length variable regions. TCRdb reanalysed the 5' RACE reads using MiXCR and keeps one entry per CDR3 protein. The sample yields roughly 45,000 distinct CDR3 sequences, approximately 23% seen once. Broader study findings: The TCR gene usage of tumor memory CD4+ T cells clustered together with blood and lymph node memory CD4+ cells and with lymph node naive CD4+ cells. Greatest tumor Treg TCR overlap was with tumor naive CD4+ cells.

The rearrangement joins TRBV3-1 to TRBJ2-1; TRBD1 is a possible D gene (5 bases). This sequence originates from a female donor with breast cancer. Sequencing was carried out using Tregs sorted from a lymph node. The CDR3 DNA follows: TGTGCCAGCAGCCAACCGAACAGGTACTCCTACAATGAGCAGTTCTTC. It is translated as CASSQPNRYSYNEQFF.